Each of the 3 T cell receptor beta chains below was sequenced from the same sample in a study of radiation and T cells in renal cell carcinoma. Time point indicated: blood 2 weeks post-SBRT. Treatment specified: 15 Gy SBRT to primary tumor, nephrectomy 4 weeks later. TCRdb keeps only in-frame clones here, not all; method: immunoSEQ multiplex PCR. This table holds roughly 120,000 clones, about 81% found once. Sequenced material: blood, taken from a patient whose treatment included radiotherapy and nephrectomy. The receptors come from a woman aged 55-75 years with renal cell carcinoma.

The rearrangement links TRBV27 to TRBJ2-7; D call uncertain. This CDR3 comprises 12 residues. Between the trimmed V and J ends, which lost 4 bases and 3 bases, there was a span of 7 bases. Germline CDR1 reads MNHEY; CDR2 reads SMNVEV (reference sequence). CDR3 amino acids: CASSSSGYEQYF. In nucleotides, the CDR3 is TGTGCCAGCAGTTCCTCAGGCTACGAGCAGTACTTC.

The V gene is TRBV19, the J gene TRBJ1-1; D gene unclear. CDR3 length: 14 residues. Germline V gene lookup returns CDR1 LNHDA and CDR2 SQIVND (reference sequence). Trimming took off 6 bases at V and 2 bases at J, with 13 bases between the two ends. For the CDR3, the DNA is TGTGCCAGTAGGGCCGGCGGAACCAACACTGAAGCTTTCTTT. It yields the protein CASRAGGTNTEAFF.

V usage is TRBV6-1 and J usage is TRBJ2-5; 8 bases match TRBD2. The V gene's germline CDR1 is MNHNS and CDR2 SASEGT. This CDR3 has 15 residues. Trimming at V came to 1 base and at J to 5 bases, leaving 6 bases not matched to a gene. The CDR3 DNA sequence: TGTGCCAGCAGTGAAGGAGCGGGAGTAGTGGAGACCCAGTACTTC. It is translated as CASSEGAGVVETQYF.